This T cell receptor (beta chain) is from a study of sequential checkpoint blockade in melanoma. Study context: Patients were randomized 1:1 to nivolumab-then-ipilimumab or ipilimumab-then-nivolumab first-line. TCRbeta immunosequencing was performed on DNA from roughly 99 pretreatment melanoma tumor samples.

Sequencing used immunoSEQ multiplex PCR; TCRdb keeps in-frame clones, though not all of them. This sample yields 7,000 or so clones, of which 20% to 25% are seen a single time; 9% to 15% belongs to the top ten. V lost 4 bases to trimming and J lost 3 bases, with 16 bases between them. Germline CDR1 SGHNT, CDR2 YENEEA. The CDR3 spans 16 residues. Specified treatment: randomized to nivolumab then ipilimumab (arm A) or the reverse (arm B). Study conclusions and caveats: Mutational load did not correlate with tumor T-cell fraction or clonality.

On this clone itself: Its antigen is as yet unknown.

Sequences were derived from tumor tissue (inferred from file names), sampled from a patient given nivolumab and ipilimumab in sequence. V usage is TRBV11-3 and J usage is TRBJ2-1, with D perhaps given as TRBD1 or TRBD2 (6 bases each). The sequence came from a human donor with melanoma. CDR3 residues: CASSWETGSGYNEQFF. In DNA form, the CDR3 reads TGTGCCAGCAGCTGGGAGACAGGTAGCGGCTACAATGAGCAGTTCTTC.